The 7 T cell receptor beta chains presented below share a single source sample, sequenced in a study of Graves' ophthalmopathy and Graves' hyperthyroidism. Amplifying from RNA transcripts, the study obtained TCR beta CDR3 regions. Following a first-round RT-PCR that used HTBI primers, a second-round multiplex PCR was carried out. Using its own MiXCR run on the multiplex PCR reads, TCRdb lists one record per CDR3 protein. The sample shows about 220,000 distinct CDR3 sequences, roughly 21% of them seen only once. The specimen was peripheral blood. The source is a woman aged 45 to 65 with Graves' ophthalmopathy.

This clonotype has just a few counts. The rearrangement uses TRBV6-5 and TRBJ1-3; D is unclear. The V end lost 7 bases, the J end lost 1 base, and 14 bases lay between the germline ends. Germline CDR1 and CDR2: MNHEY and SVGAGI. This CDR3 contains 15 residues. The CDR3 nucleotides read TGTGCCAGCATTCTCAGGTTCGGATCTGGAAACACCATATATTTT. Protein product: CASILRFGSGNTIYF.

This clonotype came up once. The rearrangement uses TRBV6-1 and TRBJ1-6; 9 positions agree with TRBD1. Germline V CDR1 and CDR2: MNHNS, SASEGT. Germline trimming cut 4 bases from V and 10 bases from J; bases unmatched to any gene: 14. This CDR3 contains 17 residues. CDR3 amino acids: CASSVTAIGTGNSPLHF. CDR3 bases: TGTGCCAGCAGTGTAACAGCTATCGGGACAGGGAACTCACCCCTCCACTTT.

This clonotype was observed many times. The chain has TRBV28 and TRBJ2-7; D remains ambiguous. CDR3 length: 13 residues. Between the trimmed V and J ends, which lost 6 bases and 10 bases, there was a span of 19 bases. Germline V gives CDR1 MDHEN, CDR2 SYDVKM. The CDR3 DNA follows: TGTGCCAGCAGAACCCAGGACGGACGACAACAGTACTTC. Translating gives CASRTQDGRQQYF.

The table lists this clonotype with many counts. The rearrangement links TRBV6-1 to TRBJ1-1; D is possibly TRBD1 (5 bases). Germline CDR1 reads MNHNS; CDR2 reads SASEGT. The length of the CDR3 is 13 residues. The V gene lost 3 bases and the J gene lost 4 bases, with 9 bases spanning the gap. The CDR3, as DNA: TGTGCCAGCAGTGAGGGGGTCGGCACTGAAGCTTTCTTT. Translation: CASSEGVGTEAFF.

In this sample, this clonotype turned up many times. V gene TRBV25-1 combines with J gene TRBJ2-6, with D unclear. The CDR3 is made up of 16 amino acids. Trimming pared 1 base from V and 8 bases from J, leaving 15 bases between. CDR1 is MGHDK, CDR2 SYGVNS, per germline. CDR3 residues: CASSESTASRSNVLTF. CDR3 coding DNA: TGTGCCAGCAGTGAATCAACAGCCTCTAGGTCCAACGTCCTGACTTTC.

This clonotype was counted at least ten times. The rearrangement links TRBV5-1 to TRBJ1-1; 9 bases are a match to TRBD1. The junction had 8 bases not matched to a gene; V was cut back by 4 bases and J by 10 bases. The germline V gene has CDR1 SGHRS and CDR2 YFSETQ. This CDR3 contains 13 residues. CDR3 DNA: TGCGCCAGCAGCCATCCGGGACAGGGTGTAGCTTTCTTT. Residues: CASSHPGQGVAFF.

The sample holds one count of this clonotype. The chain joins TRBV20-1 to TRBJ2-7, with D perhaps matching TRBD2 (5 bases). The CDR3 has 13 residues. Germline CDR1 reads DFQATT; CDR2 reads SNEGSKA (reference sequence). The V and J ends lost 6 bases and 8 bases respectively, with 20 bases between them. The CDR3 region is CSARRLMDRQQYF. The CDR3 region has the DNA TGCAGTGCGAGAAGACTAATGGACCGGCAGCAGTACTTC.